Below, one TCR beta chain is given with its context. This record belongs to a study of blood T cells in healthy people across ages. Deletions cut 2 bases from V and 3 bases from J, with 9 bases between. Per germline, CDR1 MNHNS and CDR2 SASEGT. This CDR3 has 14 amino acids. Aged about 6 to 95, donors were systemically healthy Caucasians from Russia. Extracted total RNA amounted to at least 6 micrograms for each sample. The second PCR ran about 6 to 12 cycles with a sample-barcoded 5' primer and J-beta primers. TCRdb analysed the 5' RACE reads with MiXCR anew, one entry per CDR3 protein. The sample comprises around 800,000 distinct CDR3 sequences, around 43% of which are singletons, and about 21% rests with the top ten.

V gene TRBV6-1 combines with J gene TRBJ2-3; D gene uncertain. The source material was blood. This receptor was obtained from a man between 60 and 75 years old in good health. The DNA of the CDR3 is TGTGCCAGCAGTGAAATGGCAGATACAGATACGCAGTATTTT. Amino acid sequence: CASSEMADTDTQYF.